These 4 T cell receptor beta chains originate from one sample sequenced in a study of blood T cell repertoires in COVID-19. The table came from immunoSEQ multiplex PCR; TCRdb's copy has only in-frame clones and leaves some out. Altogether some 180,000 clones are present, roughly 84% being singletons, with the ten largest covering roughly 19%. What was sequenced was peripheral blood. All receptors derive from a man in his fifties or sixties with COVID-19, enrolled during active disease.

The chain joins TRBV11-1 to TRBJ2-5; the D gene is possibly TRBD1 (5 bases). CDR1 SGHAT and CDR2 FQDESV come from the germline V gene (reference sequence). With 7 bases removed from V and 4 bases from J, the gap between germline ends came to 13 bases. There are 13 residues in the CDR3. The CDR3, as DNA: TGTGCCAGCAACGATGGTCAGGGAGAGACCCAGTACTTC. As protein: CASNDGQGETQYF.

This chain uses TRBV28 with TRBJ2-3, with a possible D match to TRBD1 (5 bases). This CDR3 region has 12 residues. Trimming shortened V by 6 bases and J by 5 bases, and 9 bases separated the two germline ends. The V gene's germline CDR1 is MDHEN and CDR2 SYDVKM. CDR3 in amino acids: CASRRQQDTQYF. Written as DNA, the CDR3 is TGTGCCAGCAGAAGACAGCAAGATACGCAGTATTTT. Complete variable domain (other parts from reference TRBV28 and TRBJ2-3): DVKVTQSSRYLVKRTGEKVFLECVQDMDHENMFWYRQDPGLGLRLIYFSYDVKMKEKGDIPEGYSVSREKKERFSLILESASTNQTSMYLCASRRQQDTQYFGPGTRLTVL.

The rearrangement uses TRBV6-2 or TRBV6-3 and TRBJ1-2; 8 nucleotides match TRBD1. Looked up from germline, CDR1 is MNHEY and CDR2 is SVGEGT. With V trimmed by 3 bases and J by 8 bases, 8 bases remained unmatched. The CDR3 length is 14 residues. The CDR3 sequence: CASSYQGALYGYTF. CDR3 DNA: TGTGCCAGCAGTTATCAGGGGGCGTTGTACGGCTACACCTTC.

The genes are TRBV29-1 and TRBJ1-4; perhaps TRBD1 as D (5 bases). V was cut by 7 bases and J by 2 bases, with 14 bases left in between. Germline assignment: CDR1 SQVTM and CDR2 ANQGSEA. The CDR3 is made up of 14 amino acids. The CDR3 loop is CSAKGQATNEKLFF. The CDR3 DNA reads as TGCAGCGCCAAGGGGCAGGCGACTAATGAAAAACTGTTTTTT.